This entry describes one T cell receptor beta chain. These data are taken from a study of blood T cell repertoires in COVID-19. In the original processing: Amplification of reference gene primers was used by the study to estimate nucleated cell counts. Assay used: immunoSEQ multiplex PCR; TCRdb lists only in-frame clones, some missing. V and J calls and clone size are those listed in that table; D and trimming were worked out from the DNA. The table shows 130,000 to 150,000 clones, with around 86% occurring only once. V lost 6 bases to trimming and J lost 7 bases, with 10 bases between them. CDR3 size: 13 residues. Germline V gene lookup returns CDR1 WSHSY and CDR2 SAAADI.

The sequenced sample consisted of PBMCs or T cells enriched from blood (not recorded which). This sequence joins TRBV10-2 and TRBJ1-6; no firm D call. The sequence was obtained from a man aged 55 to 70 who had recovered from COVID-19. The CDR3 sequence is CASRGGQNSPLHF. The DNA of the CDR3 is TGCGCCAGCAGGGGTGGGCAGAATTCACCCCTCCACTTT.